Below are 26 T cell receptor beta chains sequenced from a single sample in a study of T-cell memory formation after mild COVID-19. TCRdb re-analysed the 5' RACE reads in MiXCR, keeping a single row per CDR3 protein. The sample records around 25,000 distinct CDR3 sequences, about 8% being singletons. Material: PBMCs or a T cell subset sorted from them (not recorded which). These receptors originate from an adult woman who had mild COVID-19 (a few samples of this study predate the infection). Cell type and time point are not known.

This clonotype showed up many times. The chain couples TRBV20-1 to TRBJ2-3; D is perhaps TRBD1 or TRBD2 (5 bases each). The CDR3 extends over 12 amino acids. CDR1 DFQATT and CDR2 SNEGSKA come from the germline V gene (reference sequence). Trimming stripped 6 bases from V and 3 bases from J, with 10 bases between. The CDR3 DNA is TGCAGTGCCAGTGAGGGGACAGATACGCAGTATTTT. It translates to CSASEGTDTQYF.

This clonotype was picked up many times. The chain uses TRBV5-1 and TRBJ1-2; possible D gene TRBD1, 5 bases. Trimming left V 2 bases short and J 7 bases short, with 15 bases between. Germline V lookup: CDR1 SGHRS, CDR2 YFSETQ. The CDR3 runs to 14 residues. The CDR3 protein is CASSLATATGGYTF. CDR3 DNA: TGCGCCAGCAGCTTAGCGACAGCCACCGGTGGCTACACCTTC.

This clonotype was recorded at least ten times. V is TRBV12-3 or TRBV12-4 and J is TRBJ1-3; 8 positions match TRBD1. With V trimmed by 6 bases and J by 7 bases, 17 bases remained unmatched. There are 17 residues in the CDR3. The CDR3 protein is CASSFSLDRAYGNTIYF. The CDR3 DNA reads as TGTGCCAGCAGCTTTTCCCTGGACAGGGCATACGGGAACACCATATATTTT.

There are many counts of this clonotype. This rearrangement joins TRBV15 to TRBJ2-3; D call uncertain. The V end was cut by 4 bases, the J end by 0 bases, with 20 bases between. Germline values: CDR1 LNHNV, CDR2 YYDKDF (reference sequence). The CDR3 consists of 18 residues. The CDR3 nucleotides read TGTGCCACCAGCACCCAGGAGAGGCCCTTTTATAGCACAGATACGCAGTATTTT. As protein: CATSTQERPFYSTDTQYF.

The sample holds many counts of this clonotype. The chain is built from TRBV29-1 and TRBJ1-5; D call uncertain. The CDR3 is 12 amino acids. Trimming left V 6 bases short and J 6 bases short, with 12 bases between. The germline V gene encodes CDR1 SQVTM and CDR2 ANQGSEA. CDR3 in amino acids: CSVRTGGQPQHF. In nucleotides, the CDR3 is TGCAGCGTGAGGACGGGTGGTCAGCCCCAGCATTTT.

This clonotype has just a few counts. This chain connects TRBV3-1 to TRBJ2-5; 14 bases are shared with TRBD2. The CDR3 sequence is 18 residues long. V trimming: 4 bases; J trimming: 5 bases; junction bases outside the gene matches: 12. Germline lookup yields CDR1 LGHDT and CDR2 YNNKEL (reference sequence). In DNA, the CDR3 is TGTGCCAGCAGCCTGCCCGGACTAGCGGGAGGAGTGGGGGAGACCCAGTACTTC. Translation: CASSLPGLAGGVGETQYF.

This clonotype was counted at least ten times. V gene TRBV11-3 combines with J gene TRBJ2-1, with 7 bases that match TRBD2. Germline CDR1 SGHNT, CDR2 YENEEA. There are 15 residues in the CDR3. V lost 2 bases, J lost 1 base, and 2 bases stayed unmatched. The CDR3 bases are TGTGCCAGCAGCTTACAAGCGGGATCCTACAATGAGCAGTTCTTC. Its protein product is CASSLQAGSYNEQFF.

This clonotype has at least ten counts. This chain links TRBV6-2 or TRBV6-3 with TRBJ2-1, with 9 bases aligning to TRBD2. Losses at the gene ends were 4 bases for V and 6 bases for J; bases not matched to a gene: 10. Germline CDR1 is MNHEY and CDR2 is SVGEGT. The CDR3 has 16 residues. The CDR3 sequence is CASSSIAGEFPNEQFF. The CDR3 DNA follows: TGTGCCAGCAGTTCAATAGCGGGAGAATTCCCCAATGAGCAGTTCTTC.

This clonotype was counted ten times or more. The chain combines TRBV5-1 with TRBJ2-3; 10 bases agree with TRBD2. The length of the CDR3 is 15 residues. V gave up 9 bases and J gave up 6 bases; unmatched junction bases: 13. Germline CDR1 is SGHRS and CDR2 is YFSETQ. CDR3 amino acids: CATTSSGRARDTQYF. CDR3 bases: TGCGCCACCACGAGCAGCGGGAGGGCACGGGATACGCAGTATTTT.

This clonotype was observed at least ten times. The chain is built from TRBV12-3 or TRBV12-4 and TRBJ2-1; 7 nucleotides align to TRBD2. The trim removed 3 bases at V and 2 bases at J, leaving 7 bases unmatched. The CDR3 runs 16 residues. CDR3 coding DNA: TGTGCCAGCAGTTTGTTTAGCGGGTTTACCTACAATGAGCAGTTCTTC. This encodes CASSLFSGFTYNEQFF.

The sample holds many counts of this clonotype. This sequence joins TRBV19 and TRBJ1-2; D is unclear. The CDR3 totals 14 residues. The V and J ends lost 8 bases and 4 bases respectively, with 17 bases between them. From germline, CDR1 is LNHDA and CDR2 SQIVND (reference sequence). This CDR3 is CASRHVNSFYGYTF. CDR3 sequence (DNA): TGTGCCAGTCGACATGTAAACAGCTTCTATGGCTACACCTTC. Based on the CDR3 plus reference TRBV19 and TRBJ1-2, the full variable domain is DGGITQSPKYLFRKEGQNVTLSCEQNLNHDAMYWYRQDPGQGLRLIYYSQIVNDFQKGDIAEGYSVSREKKESFPLTVTSAQKNPTAFYLCASRHVNSFYGYTFGSGTRLTVV.

This clonotype was seen at least ten times. The gene calls are TRBV5-6 and TRBJ1-1, with D unclear. CDR1 and CDR2 (germline): SGHDT, YYEEEE. V shed 3 bases and J shed 1 base, with 4 bases lying between them. CDR3 length equals 12 residues. The CDR3 nucleotides read TGTGCCAGCAGCTGGGGGAACACTGAAGCTTTCTTT. Amino acid sequence: CASSWGNTEAFF.

Many counts were recorded for this clonotype. The V and J genes are TRBV7-2 and TRBJ2-7, with 7 bases lining up with TRBD1. The CDR3 runs 13 residues. V was clipped by 5 bases and J by 5 bases; unmatched bases: 6. Germline V gene data show CDR1 as SGHTA and CDR2 as FQGNSA. As DNA, the CDR3 is TGTGCCAGCAGCCGGACAGGTTACAACGAGCAGTACTTC. It yields the protein CASSRTGYNEQYF.

The table lists this clonotype with many counts. The chain links TRBV20-1 to TRBJ1-6, with a possible D match to TRBD1 (6 bases). CDR3 size: 13 residues. Trimming cost V 6 bases and J 9 bases, with 15 bases left between them. From germline, CDR1 is DFQATT and CDR2 SNEGSKA (reference sequence). CDR3 nucleotide sequence: TGCAGTGCGAGGGGGGACGCGGCTTCACCCCTCCACTTT. Protein: CSARGDAASPLHF.

This clonotype was seen repeatedly, ten times or more. The genes are TRBV15 and TRBJ1-2; TRBD1 matches at 8 bases. CDR1 and CDR2 from the germline V gene are LNHNV and YYDKDF (reference sequence). Unmatched junction bases numbered 5, after V lost 0 bases and J lost 2 bases. The CDR3 contains 16 residues. DNA of the CDR3: TGTGCCACCAGCAGAGATCTCGCAGGGGGCAACTATGGCTACACCTTC. It yields the protein CATSRDLAGGNYGYTF.

The CDR3 DNA reads as TGTGCCAGCAGGCCTACTAGCGGGCCTAAGGCCAAAAACATTCAGTACTTC. Its translation is CASRPTSGPKAKNIQYF. The chain links TRBV6-2 or TRBV6-3 to TRBJ2-4, with 9 bases lining up with TRBD2. V was pared by 6 bases and J by 1 base, with 10 bases of the junction left unmatched. CDR3 size: 17 residues. CDR1 is MNHEY and CDR2 is SVGEGT in the germline V gene.

This clonotype was seen ten or more times. The V call is TRBV6-2 or TRBV6-3, the J call TRBJ2-7; D is unclear. Germline V lookup: CDR1 MNHEY, CDR2 SVGEGT. The V gene lost 1 base and the J gene lost 0 bases, with 10 bases spanning the gap. This CDR3 is 15 amino acids long. The DNA for the CDR3 is TGTGCCAGCAGTTACTTCCACACGAGCTCCTACGAGCAGTACTTC. Its protein product is CASSYFHTSSYEQYF.

This clonotype was recorded at least ten times. The V and J genes are TRBV30 and TRBJ2-7; unclear D gene. The V gene lost 2 bases and the J gene lost 3 bases, with 8 bases spanning the gap. The CDR3 extends over 12 amino acids. CDR1 is GTSNPN, CDR2 SVGIG, per germline (reference sequence). The CDR3 reads CAWSLGFYEQYF. The CDR3 DNA follows: TGTGCCTGGAGTCTCGGCTTCTACGAGCAGTACTTC.

Ten or more counts support this clonotype. The CDR3 protein is CSVLGQGNTEAFF. CDR3 nucleotides: TGCAGCGTCTTAGGACAGGGAAACACTGAAGCTTTCTTT. The chain combines TRBV29-1 with TRBJ1-1; TRBD1 matches 8 bases. The CDR3 sequence is 13 residues long. V dropped 6 bases and J dropped 2; count of bases not matched to a gene: 5. Germline lookup yields CDR1 SQVTM and CDR2 ANQGSEA.

The genes are TRBV29-1 and TRBJ1-1; D unresolved. Germline V gene lookup returns CDR1 SQVTM and CDR2 ANQGSEA. The CDR3 is 12 amino acids. Deletions cut 3 bases from V and 6 bases from J, with 11 bases between. The CDR3 loop reads CSVDAGNAEAFF. CDR3 nucleotide sequence: TGCAGCGTTGATGCGGGCAACGCTGAAGCTTTCTTT.

This clonotype was recorded many times. The chain combines TRBV20-1 with TRBJ1-1; D is unclear. The CDR3 consists of 16 residues. The germline V and J ends were trimmed by 0 bases and 1 base, with 15 bases remaining between them. The germline V gene has CDR1 DFQATT and CDR2 SNEGSKA (reference sequence). CDR3 DNA: TGCAGTGCTAGAGACTCAGTAAGGGTTCGGAACACTGAAGCTTTCTTT. This encodes CSARDSVRVRNTEAFF.

Ten or more counts support this clonotype. The chain links TRBV18 to TRBJ1-5, with 10 positions matching TRBD1. V dropped 5 bases and J dropped 2; count of bases not matched to a gene: 9. Looked up from germline, CDR1 is KGHSH and CDR2 is LQKENI. The CDR3 runs 17 residues. CDR3: CASSAGQGVRGNQPQHF. The CDR3 DNA is TGTGCCAGCTCAGCCGGACAGGGGGTTCGGGGCAATCAGCCCCAGCATTTT.

This clonotype was recorded at least ten times. The rearrangement uses TRBV9 and TRBJ1-6, with TRBD1 identical over 8 bases. From germline, CDR1 is SGDLS and CDR2 YYNGEE. CDR3 length: 15 amino acids. The V and J ends lost 3 bases and 7 bases, in that order; junction bases with no gene match: 6. In nucleotides, the CDR3 is TGTGCCAGCAGCGAGTTGGACAGGGCCAATTCACCCCTCCACTTT. It yields the protein CASSELDRANSPLHF.

This clonotype appeared many times. The chain couples TRBV11-3 to TRBJ2-1; 7 nucleotides match TRBD2. Germline V gene sequence: CDR1 SGHNT, CDR2 YENEEA. The CDR3 is 15 amino acids. Unmatched junction bases numbered 2, after V lost 1 base and J lost 2 bases. Written as DNA, the CDR3 is TGTGCCAGCAGCTTAGGGACTAGTCCCTACAATGAGCAGTTCTTC. It translates to CASSLGTSPYNEQFF.

Ten or more counts support this clonotype. The chain has TRBV7-8 and TRBJ1-5; 12 bases map to TRBD1. Trimming cost V 0 bases and J 7 bases; bases outside gene matches: 7. This CDR3 region has 17 residues. Per germline, CDR1 SGHVS and CDR2 FQNEAQ. This CDR3 is CASSLARDRGLGQPQHF. The CDR3 nucleotides read TGTGCCAGCAGCTTAGCAAGGGACAGGGGGCTAGGGCAGCCCCAGCATTTT.

The genes are TRBV12-3 or TRBV12-4 and TRBJ1-1; D not certain. V lost 6 bases and J 4 bases, leaving 15 bases between the germline ends. The CDR3 is made up of 14 amino acids. CDR3 residues: CASSLSMGITEAFF. The CDR3 nucleotides read TGTGCCAGCAGCTTATCAATGGGGATCACTGAAGCTTTCTTT.